These 10 T cell receptor beta chains were sequenced from one sample in a study of blood T cell repertoires in COVID-19. Generated by immunoSEQ multiplex PCR, the TCRdb table keeps only in-frame clones and is missing some. The repertoire includes fewer than 450,000 clones, approximately 90% of them detected once, and 1.2% sits in the top ten. The sample comprised PBMCs or T cells enriched from blood (not recorded which). The receptors stem from a young woman who had recovered from COVID-19.

This chain joins TRBV25-1 and TRBJ1-1; TRBD1 matches 9 bases. Germline V gene data show CDR1 as MGHDK and CDR2 as SYGVNS. The CDR3 runs to 17 residues. V gave up 4 bases and J gave up 4 bases; unmatched junction bases: 13. CDR3 nucleotide sequence: TGTGCCAGCAGTGCACAAAAGACAGGGGGAGGTCTCACTGAAGCTTTCTTT. This sequence encodes CASSAQKTGGGLTEAFF.

The chain is built from TRBV18 and TRBJ1-5; TRBD1 agrees at 7 bases. CDR1 and CDR2 (germline): KGHSH, LQKENI. With V trimmed by 1 base and J by 7 bases, 4 bases remained unmatched. The CDR3 extends over 14 amino acids. CDR3 in DNA: TGTGCCAGCTCACCACTAGGGGGCGGGCAGCCCCAGCATTTT. Amino acid sequence: CASSPLGGGQPQHF. The full variable domain, its missing parts supplied by reference TRBV18 and TRBJ1-5, is NAGVMQNPRHLVRRRGQEARLRCSPMKGHSHVYWYRQLPEEGLKFMVYLQKENIIDESGMPKERFSAEFPKEGPSILRIQQVVRGDSAAYFCASSPLGGGQPQHFGDGTRLSIL.

The CDR3 DNA reads TGTGCCAGCTCACCCCCGGACAGGGCATATGAAGCTTTCTTT. Its translation is CASSPPDRAYEAFF. The rearrangement links TRBV18 to TRBJ1-1; 8 bases fit TRBD1. Germline V gives CDR1 KGHSH, CDR2 LQKENI. CDR3 size: 14 residues. The V gene end was trimmed by 3 bases and the J gene end by 7 bases; junction bases not matched to a gene: 7.

This chain uses TRBV5-1 with TRBJ1-1; 7 bases are shared with TRBD1. This CDR3 spans 18 amino acids. CDR1 is SGHRS, CDR2 YFSETQ, per germline. The V and J ends lost 4 bases and 3 bases, in that order; junction bases with no gene match: 18. The CDR3 loop is CASSHRPSTGVRDTEAFF. CDR3 nucleotides: TGCGCCAGCAGCCACCGGCCAAGTACAGGGGTGAGGGACACTGAAGCTTTCTTT.

V gene TRBV3-1 (or the pseudogene TRBV3-2) combines with J gene TRBJ2-5; D unresolved. The CDR3 contains 14 residues. Trimming removed 0 bases from V and 6 bases from J, with 11 bases in between. Germline CDR1 reads LGHDT; CDR2 reads YNNKEL (reference sequence). CDR3 in amino acids: CASSQDLSGQTQYF. The CDR3, as DNA: TGTGCCAGCAGCCAAGATCTGTCTGGGCAGACCCAGTACTTC.

This chain joins TRBV5-1 and TRBJ2-7; 9 bases agree with TRBD2. Germline trimming cut 3 bases from V and 1 base from J; bases unmatched to any gene: 5. CDR3 length equals 15 residues. Germline lookup yields CDR1 SGHRS and CDR2 YFSETQ. CDR3 protein: CASSSSGGPSYEQYF. As DNA, the CDR3 is TGCGCCAGCAGCTCAAGCGGGGGGCCTTCCTACGAGCAGTACTTC. Looking up the rest from reference TRBV5-1 and TRBJ2-7 gives the full variable domain: KAGVTQTPRYLIKTRGQQVTLSCSPISGHRSVSWYQQTPGQGLQFLFEYFSETQRNKGNFPGRFSGRQFSNSRSEMNVSTLELGDSALYLCASSSSGGPSYEQYFGPGTRLTVT.

The chain couples TRBV15 to TRBJ1-5, with D possibly matching TRBD1 (6 bases). The CDR3 has 14 residues. Germline assignment: CDR1 LNHNV and CDR2 YYDKDF (reference sequence). Trimming left V 4 bases short and J 1 base short, with 8 bases between. The CDR3 here is CATSNGQSNQPQHF. CDR3 in DNA: TGTGCCACCAGCAATGGACAGAGCAATCAGCCCCAGCATTTT. Full variable domain (remainder filled in from reference TRBV15 and TRBJ1-5): DAMVIQNPRYQVTQFGKPVTLSCSQTLNHNVMYWYQQKSSQAPKLLFHYYDKDFNNEADTPDNFQSRRPNTSFCFLDIRSPGLGDTAMYLCATSNGQSNQPQHFGDGTRLSIL.

This chain joins TRBV15 and TRBJ2-7; TRBD1 agrees at 11 bases. The CDR3 runs to 16 residues. V lost 5 bases to trimming and J lost 5 bases; unmatched junction nucleotides: 11. Per germline, CDR1 LNHNV and CDR2 YYDKDF (reference sequence). The CDR3 region is CATSGSPGQGGHEQYF. CDR3 coding DNA: TGTGCCACCAGCGGATCTCCGGGACAGGGGGGCCACGAGCAGTACTTC.

The chain couples TRBV27 to TRBJ1-4; possible D gene TRBD1, 6 bases. V was pared by 3 bases and J by 7 bases, with 15 bases between. Germline V gene lookup returns CDR1 MNHEY and CDR2 SMNVEV (reference sequence). The CDR3 extends over 15 amino acids. CDR3 protein: CASSFSRGQGEKLFF. DNA of the CDR3: TGTGCCAGCAGTTTTAGCAGGGGCCAGGGTGAAAAACTGTTTTTT.

This chain uses TRBV9 with TRBJ2-5, with a weak D call TRBD2 (5 bases). Trimming took 0 bases from V and 0 from J, leaving 12 bases between them. In germline, CDR1 is SGDLS, CDR2 YYNGEE. The CDR3 totals 16 residues. The CDR3 reads CASSVGSRGNQETQYF. Written as DNA, the CDR3 is TGTGCCAGCAGCGTAGGAAGCCGGGGAAACCAAGAGACCCAGTACTTC.